This T cell receptor beta chain was profiled in a study of blood T cell repertoires in COVID-19. The wider study: There were acute and convalescent COVID-19 samples, and they came from the United States, Italy and Spain. The analysed material was cDNA or gDNA that came from T cells, B-cell-depleted T cells, or PBMCs.

Measured with immunoSEQ multiplex PCR; TCRdb has only the in-frame clones, and not every one. The sample lists 70,000 to 95,000 clones, roughly 86% occurring once. CDR3 length: 13 amino acids. Between the trimmed V and J ends, which lost 8 bases and 0 bases, there was a span of 5 bases. Germline lookup yields CDR1 LNHDA and CDR2 SQIVND (reference sequence). The V and J genes are TRBV19 and TRBJ2-6; D ambiguous. The receptor was isolated from a man aged 70 or older with acute or convalescent COVID-19. The sample consisted of peripheral blood. This chain's CDR3 is CASDSSGANVLTF. Here the CDR3 DNA reads TGTGCCAGTGATAGCTCTGGGGCCAACGTCCTGACTTTC.